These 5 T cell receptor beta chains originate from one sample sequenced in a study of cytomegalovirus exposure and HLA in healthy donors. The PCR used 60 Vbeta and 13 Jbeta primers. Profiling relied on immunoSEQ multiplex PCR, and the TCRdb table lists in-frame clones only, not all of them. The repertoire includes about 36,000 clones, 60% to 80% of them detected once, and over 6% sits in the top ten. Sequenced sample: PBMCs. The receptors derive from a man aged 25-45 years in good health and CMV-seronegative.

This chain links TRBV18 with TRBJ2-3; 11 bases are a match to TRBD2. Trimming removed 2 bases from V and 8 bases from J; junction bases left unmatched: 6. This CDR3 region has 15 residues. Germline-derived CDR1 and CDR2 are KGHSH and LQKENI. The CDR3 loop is CASSPELAGESTQYF. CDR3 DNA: TGTGCCAGCTCACCAGAACTAGCGGGAGAGAGTACGCAGTATTTT.

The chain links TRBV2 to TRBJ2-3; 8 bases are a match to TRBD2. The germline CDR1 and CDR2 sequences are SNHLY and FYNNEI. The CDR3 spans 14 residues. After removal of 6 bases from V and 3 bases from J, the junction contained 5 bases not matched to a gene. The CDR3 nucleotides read TGTGCCAGCAGCCTTAGCGGGGTGACAGATACGCAGTATTTT. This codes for CASSLSGVTDTQYF.

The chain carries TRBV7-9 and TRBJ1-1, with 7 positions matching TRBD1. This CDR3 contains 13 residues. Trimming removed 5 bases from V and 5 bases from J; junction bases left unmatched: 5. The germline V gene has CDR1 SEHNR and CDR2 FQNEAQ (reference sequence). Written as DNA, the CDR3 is TGTGCCAGCAGCCCACAGGGGATGACTGAAGCTTTCTTT. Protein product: CASSPQGMTEAFF. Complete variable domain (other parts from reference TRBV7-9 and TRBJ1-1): DTGVSQNPRHKITKRGQNVTFRCDPISEHNRLYWYRQTLGQGPEFLTYFQNEAQLEKSRLLSDRFSAERPKGSFSTLEIQRTEQGDSAMYLCASSPQGMTEAFFGQGTRLTVV.

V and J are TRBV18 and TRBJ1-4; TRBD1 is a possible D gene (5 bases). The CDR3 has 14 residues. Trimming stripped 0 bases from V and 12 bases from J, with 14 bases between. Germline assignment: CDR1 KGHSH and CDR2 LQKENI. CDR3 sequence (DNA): TGTGCCAGCTCACCACCCGCAGGGCCGGTAGAACTGTTTTTT. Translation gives CASSPPAGPVELFF. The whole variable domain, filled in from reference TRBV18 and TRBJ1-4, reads NAGVMQNPRHLVRRRGQEARLRCSPMKGHSHVYWYRQLPEEGLKFMVYLQKENIIDESGMPKERFSAEFPKEGPSILRIQQVVRGDSAAYFCASSPPAGPVELFFGSGTQLSVL.

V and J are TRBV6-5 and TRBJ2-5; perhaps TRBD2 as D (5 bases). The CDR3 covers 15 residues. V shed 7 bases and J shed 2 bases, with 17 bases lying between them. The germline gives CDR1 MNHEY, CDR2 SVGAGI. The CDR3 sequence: CASTLLAGRQETQYF. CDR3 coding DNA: TGTGCCAGCACCTTACTCGCGGGCCGTCAAGAGACCCAGTACTTC.